These 18 T cell receptor beta chains were all obtained from the same sample, sequenced in a study of T cells in localized non-small cell lung cancer. Data came from immunoSEQ multiplex PCR; TCRdb stores just in-frame clones and leaves some out. The table includes around 94,000 clones, approximately 86% detected once. Sequenced material: peripheral blood, taken before any cancer treatment. The receptors were sampled from a man aged 35 to 70 with stage I squamous cell lung carcinoma.

The rearrangement joins TRBV5-4 to TRBJ1-1; D might be TRBD1 (6 bases). V dropped 1 base and J dropped 3 bases, with 13 bases sitting between them. The V gene's germline CDR1 is SGHNT and CDR2 YYREEE (reference sequence). The CDR3 has 15 residues. The CDR3 coding sequence is TGTGCCAGCAGCTTGAAGGCAGGGGCGGACACTGAAGCTTTCTTT. This sequence encodes CASSLKAGADTEAFF. The full variable domain, with the rest looked up from reference TRBV5-4 and TRBJ1-1, is ETGVTQSPTHLIKTRGQQVTLRCSSQSGHNTVSWYQQALGQGPQFIFQYYREEENGRGNFPPRFSGLQFPNYSSELNVNALELDDSALYLCASSLKAGADTEAFFGQGTRLTVV.

This sequence joins TRBV6-6 and TRBJ2-3; 8 nucleotides agree with TRBD2. Germline lookup yields CDR1 MNHNY and CDR2 SVGAGI (reference sequence). The V segment lost 6 bases and the J segment 4 bases; nucleotides outside the gene matches: 6. The CDR3 consists of 14 residues. The chain's CDR3 is CASSQGTSADTQYF. In nucleotides, the CDR3 is TGTGCCAGCAGCCAAGGGACTAGTGCAGATACGCAGTATTTT.

This clone was recorded a few times. The chain is built from TRBV5-4 and TRBJ1-6; D uncertain. The germline CDR1 and CDR2 sequences are SGHNT and YYREEE (reference sequence). The length of the CDR3 is 15 residues. Trimming took off 0 bases at V and 7 bases at J, with 11 bases between the two ends. CDR3: CASSLATFQNSPLHF. The CDR3 DNA sequence: TGTGCCAGCAGCTTGGCCACATTCCAGAATTCACCCCTCCACTTT.

About this clone itself: This sample includes further DNA sequences coding for the same CDR3. The chain links TRBV30 to TRBJ1-3; D remains ambiguous. V was cut by 0 bases and J by 4 bases, with 1 base left in between. Germline V gives CDR1 GTSNPN, CDR2 SVGIG (reference sequence). CDR3 length: 11 residues. Here the CDR3 DNA reads TGTGCCTGGAGTGTAGGAAACACCATATATTTT. This sequence encodes CAWSVGNTIYF.

This chain joins TRBV7-2 and TRBJ1-5; the D gene is possibly TRBD1 (6 bases). The V gene lost 1 base and the J gene lost 0 bases, with 7 bases spanning the gap. The CDR3 consists of 15 residues. CDR1 is SGHTA and CDR2 is FQGNSA in the germline V gene. The CDR3 DNA is TGTGCCAGCAGCTTAGGAGGGGGTAGCAATCAGCCCCAGCATTTT. This translates into CASSLGGGSNQPQHF.

The chain recombines TRBV5-4 with TRBJ1-2; D is perhaps TRBD1 (6 bases). V was clipped by 4 bases and J by 3 bases, with 10 bases between them. CDR3 length: 13 amino acids. CDR1 SGHNT and CDR2 YYREEE come from the germline V gene (reference sequence). CDR3 sequence: CASSLTGDYGYTF. In DNA, the CDR3 is TGTGCCAGCAGCCTGACAGGAGACTATGGCTACACCTTC.

This chain links TRBV4-1 with TRBJ1-5; TRBD1 matches at 9 bases. J gave up 2 bases and V 1 base, and 6 bases lay outside the gene matches. Germline CDR1 reads MGHRA; CDR2 reads YSYEKL. The CDR3 consists of 17 residues. In nucleotides, the CDR3 is TGCGCCAGCAGCCAAGTCTACAGGGGGCTTGGCAATCAGCCCCAGCATTTT. Protein: CASSQVYRGLGNQPQHF.

This chain connects TRBV6-5 to TRBJ1-4, with a tentative D call TRBD1 (6 bases). CDR1 is MNHEY, CDR2 SVGAGI, per germline. V lost 7 bases to trimming and J lost 11 bases, with 14 bases between them. This CDR3 comprises 12 residues. CDR3 DNA sequence: TGTGCCAGCAACAGACCCGGACAGAAACTGTTTTTT. Amino acid sequence: CASNRPGQKLFF.

In DNA, the CDR3 is TGCGCCAGCAGCTTGCTCGCGAACACCGGGGAGCTGTTTTTT. It codes for CASSLLANTGELFF. The chain employs TRBV5-1 and TRBJ2-2; D gene uncertain. The CDR3 sequence is 14 residues long. V gave up 1 base and J gave up 0 bases, with 4 bases separating them. Germline values: CDR1 SGHRS, CDR2 YFSETQ.

This clone was seen once. V gene TRBV4-3 combines with J gene TRBJ1-1; 12 bases are shared with TRBD1. Germline CDR1 LGHNA, CDR2 YSLEER. V was pared by 1 base and J by 10 bases, with 10 bases of the junction left unmatched. The CDR3 length is 16 residues. This chain's CDR3 is CASSQVPGTGGGRAFF. The CDR3 nucleotides read TGCGCCAGCAGCCAAGTCCCCGGGACAGGGGGCGGGAGAGCTTTCTTT.

In this sample, this clone turned up once. The rearrangement uses TRBV7-6 and TRBJ1-2; 7 nucleotides match TRBD1. Looked up from germline, CDR1 is SGHVS and CDR2 is FNYEAQ. V was pared by 2 bases and J by 4 bases, with 13 bases of the junction left unmatched. The CDR3 spans 17 residues. CDR3 sequence: CASSLTQGGTQGYGYTF. CDR3 in DNA: TGTGCCAGCAGCTTAACGCAGGGGGGGACACAAGGCTATGGCTACACCTTC.

This rearrangement joins TRBV7-6 to TRBJ1-4; 8 bases align to TRBD1. CDR3 length equals 16 residues. Losses at the gene ends were 5 bases for V and 0 bases for J; bases not matched to a gene: 5. The germline gives CDR1 SGHVS, CDR2 FNYEAQ. The CDR3: CASSRDRRATNEKLFF. In DNA form, the CDR3 reads TGTGCCAGCAGCAGGGACAGGAGAGCAACTAATGAAAAACTGTTTTTT.

The table lists this clone with a count of one. The chain employs TRBV2 and TRBJ1-6; D gene unclear. CDR3 length: 13 residues. Trimming cost V 0 bases and J 9 bases, with 6 bases left between them. In germline, CDR1 is SNHLY, CDR2 FYNNEI. DNA for the CDR3: TGTGCCAGCAGTGAAGCCCAGGTTTCACCCCTCCACTTT. This sequence encodes CASSEAQVSPLHF. The variable domain in full, completed from reference TRBV2 and TRBJ1-6, reads EPEVTQTPSHQVTQMGQEVILRCVPISNHLYFYWYRQILGQKVEFLVSFYNNEISEKSEIFDDQFSVERPDGSNFTLKIRSTKLEDSAMYFCASSEAQVSPLHFGNGTRLTVT.

The chain recombines TRBV6-5 with TRBJ1-5; D not certain. The length of the CDR3 is 14 residues. Germline CDR1 reads MNHEY; CDR2 reads SVGAGI. Deletions cut 2 bases from V and 8 bases from J, with 13 bases between. Here the CDR3 DNA reads TGTGCCAGCAGTTACGGTCGGGGTACGGAGCCCCAGCATTTT. Residues: CASSYGRGTEPQHF.

The chain has TRBV11-2 and TRBJ1-4, with D hard to call. The CDR3 loop spans 13 amino acids. The germline CDR1 and CDR2 sequences are SGHAT and FQNNGV. With 3 bases removed from V and 12 bases from J, the gap between germline ends came to 14 bases. The CDR3 sequence: CASSFTEGSELFF. The DNA for the CDR3 is TGTGCCAGCAGCTTCACAGAGGGATCGGAACTGTTTTTT. The full variable domain, completed using reference TRBV11-2 and TRBJ1-4, is EAGVAQSPRYKIIEKRQSVAFWCNPISGHATLYWYQQILGQGPKLLIQFQNNGVVDDSQLPKDRFSAERLKGVDSTLKIQPAKLEDSAVYLCASSFTEGSELFFGSGTQLSVL.

As to this clone: This CDR3 is also generated by other DNA sequences in the sample. The V and J genes are TRBV13 and TRBJ1-1, with unresolved D. Germline V lookup: CDR1 PRHDT, CDR2 FYEKMQ (reference sequence). CDR3 size: 13 residues. V was trimmed by 1 base and J by 0 bases, leaving 3 bases between them. As DNA, the CDR3 is TGTGCCAGCAGCTTAGAGGTGAACACTGAAGCTTTCTTT. It encodes CASSLEVNTEAFF.

The rearrangement links TRBV28 to TRBJ1-2; TRBD1 agrees at 8 bases. Germline CDR1 reads MDHEN; CDR2 reads SYDVKM. There are 15 residues in the CDR3. Unmatched junction bases numbered 7, after V lost 3 bases and J lost 4 bases. This CDR3 reads CASSFEDRDVYGYTF. In DNA, the CDR3 is TGTGCCAGCAGTTTTGAGGACAGGGATGTCTATGGCTACACCTTC.

This chain connects TRBV12-5 to TRBJ2-1; D is unresolved. Trimming stripped 7 bases from V and 7 bases from J, with 11 bases between. The CDR3 extends over 12 amino acids. CDR1 and CDR2 (germline): LGHNT, FRNRAP. In DNA, the CDR3 is TGTGCTAGTGCCATGGAGAGAAATGAGCAGTTCTTC. This gives the protein CASAMERNEQFF.